The 29 T cell receptor beta chains below all came from one sample that was sequenced in a study of human T cells and chemical hapten exposure. From the RACE reads, TCRdb called clonotypes with MiXCR, one entry per CDR3 protein. The data show approximately 50,000 distinct CDR3 sequences, approximately 9.9% seen once. Regarding time point: patch test 3, about 24 weeks after DPC sensitization. Treatment indicated: therapeutic diphenylcyclopropenone sensitization with weekly scalp DPC. The sequencing used whole blood, collected in connection with sensitization to the hapten diphenylcyclopropenone (DPC). The receptor set was obtained from a woman in her forties with alopecia areata. Some clones in this sample may be carry-over from other donors' samples.

This clonotype occurred a few times. J is TRBJ1-1 and V is TRBV7-2; D may be TRBD1 (5 bases). The ends were cut back, 4 bases at V and 4 bases at J, with 10 bases in the middle. CDR3 length: 13 amino acids. CDR1 and CDR2 (germline): SGHTA, FQGNSA. The chain's CDR3 is CASSSRGVTEAFF. The DNA of the CDR3 is TGTGCCAGCAGCTCAAGGGGTGTCACTGAAGCTTTCTTT.

This clonotype was seen a few times. This chain uses TRBV28 with TRBJ1-4, with 7 bases fitting TRBD1. V lost 8 bases to trimming and J lost 3 bases; unmatched junction nucleotides: 3. This CDR3 is 13 amino acids long. Germline lookup yields CDR1 MDHEN and CDR2 SYDVKM. CDR3 protein: CASLQGANEKLFF. For the CDR3, the DNA is TGTGCCAGCCTTCAGGGGGCTAATGAAAAACTGTTTTTT.

This clonotype has a count of ten or more. CDR3 coding DNA: TGTGCCAGCAGCGGTACAGGGGGCAAAGTGGACACCATATATTTT. Protein sequence: CASSGTGGKVDTIYF. The chain couples TRBV6-1 to TRBJ1-3; 9 nucleotides match TRBD1. Germline lookup yields CDR1 MNHNS and CDR2 SASEGT. J lost 8 bases, V lost 6 bases, and 11 bases had no gene match. The CDR3 has 15 amino acids.

On this clonotype: A single base separates this from a much larger clone, so it may be a read error. The chain uses TRBV6-5 and TRBJ2-7; 9 nucleotides line up with TRBD1. The CDR3 contains 15 residues. The germline V gene encodes CDR1 MNHEY and CDR2 SVGAGI. The chain's CDR3 is CASSLGQGSSYEQHF. CDR3 coding DNA: TGTGCCAGCAGCCTCGGACAGGGGAGCTCCTACGAGCAGCACTTC.

This clonotype was detected many times. This sequence joins TRBV6-1 and TRBJ1-6; TRBD1 is a possible D gene (5 bases). This CDR3 is 13 amino acids long. The V gene's germline CDR1 is MNHNS and CDR2 SASEGT. V was trimmed by 8 bases and J by 9 bases, leaving 14 bases between them. The CDR3, as DNA: TGTGCCAGCGACCAGGGTGATAGTTCACCCCTCCACTTT. Encoded protein: CASDQGDSSPLHF.

This clonotype has just a few counts. V is TRBV27 and J is TRBJ2-3, with 8 nucleotides matching TRBD2. With V trimmed by 5 bases and J by 8 bases, 9 bases remained unmatched. The V gene's germline CDR1 is MNHEY and CDR2 SMNVEV (reference sequence). The CDR3 spans 14 residues. CDR3 coding DNA: TGTGCCAGCAGTCTAGCGGGTTCTCACGGTACGCAGTATTTT. Encoded protein: CASSLAGSHGTQYF.

This clonotype was seen more than once but under ten times. This rearrangement joins TRBV9 to TRBJ1-2, with D unresolved. CDR3 length: 14 residues. The germline CDR1 and CDR2 sequences are SGDLS and YYNGEE. With 0 bases removed from V and 2 bases from J, the gap between germline ends came to 8 bases. CDR3 DNA sequence: TGTGCCAGCAGCGTAGGGGCAGGCAACTATGGCTACACCTTC. The encoded protein is CASSVGAGNYGYTF.

This clonotype was seen more than once but under ten times. The V and J genes are TRBV7-6 and TRBJ1-4; D might be TRBD1 (5 bases). CDR1 is SGHVS and CDR2 is FNYEAQ in the germline V gene. Trimming pared 3 bases from V and 1 base from J, leaving 12 bases between. The CDR3 consists of 16 residues. The CDR3 sequence is CASSFQGGGTNEKLFF. In DNA form, the CDR3 reads TGTGCCAGCAGCTTCCAGGGCGGAGGAACTAATGAAAAACTGTTTTTT.

This clonotype appeared many times. The V call is TRBV7-9, the J call TRBJ1-4, with D possibly matching TRBD1 (6 bases). CDR3 length: 14 amino acids. Deletions cut 2 bases from V and 8 bases from J, with 12 bases between. Looked up from germline, CDR1 is SEHNR and CDR2 is FQNEAQ (reference sequence). The CDR3: CASSLLQGGEKLFF. CDR3 in DNA: TGTGCCAGCAGCTTACTACAGGGTGGCGAAAAACTGTTTTTT.

This clonotype was recorded a few times. This rearrangement joins TRBV4-2 to TRBJ2-2, with D unresolved. Trimming stripped 4 bases from V and 1 base from J, with 10 bases between. Germline V gene sequence: CDR1 LGHNA, CDR2 YNFKEQ. This CDR3 region has 15 residues. The CDR3 bases are TGTGCCAGCAGCCCCCGGAATGGGAACACCGGGGAGCTGTTTTTT. It codes for CASSPRNGNTGELFF.

The table lists this clonotype with a few counts. The genes are TRBV4-1 and TRBJ2-4; D is possibly TRBD2 (5 bases). The CDR3 is made up of 16 amino acids. Germline V gene lookup returns CDR1 MGHRA and CDR2 YSYEKL. V lost 1 base, J lost 2 bases, and 12 bases lay in between. In nucleotides, the CDR3 is TGCGCCAGCAGCCAAGTAGGCCGGGATTCCAAAAACATTCAGTACTTC. Protein: CASSQVGRDSKNIQYF.

The gene calls are TRBV20-1 and TRBJ2-5, with TRBD2 matching 8 bases. Germline V lookup: CDR1 DFQATT, CDR2 SNEGSKA (reference sequence). The length of the CDR3 is 16 residues. The V segment lost 0 bases and the J segment 1 base; nucleotides outside the gene matches: 7. CDR3 DNA: TGCAGTGCTAGAGACCTCCGGCGGGGGGCCCAAGAGACCCAGTACTTC. Its protein is CSARDLRRGAQETQYF.

Worth noting for this clonotype: One end of the junction varies from germline; a read error may be responsible. This chain connects TRBV5-1 to TRBJ1-6, with TRBD1 matching over 7 bases. The CDR3 is 16 residues long. Germline loops: CDR1 SGHRS, CDR2 YFSETQ. CDR3 sequence (DNA): TGCGCCAGCAGCTTCACAAGGGACAGTTATAATCCACCCCTCCACTTT. Amino acid sequence: CASSFTRDSYNPPLHF. Drawing the rest from reference TRBV5-1 and TRBJ1-6, the complete variable domain is KAGVTQTPRYLIKTRGQQVTLSCSPISGHRSVSWYQQTPGQGLQFLFEYFSETQRNKGNFPGRFSGRQFSNSRSEMNVSTLELGDSALYLCASSFTRDSYNPPLHFGNGTRLTVT.

In this sample, this clonotype turned up a few times. The rearrangement uses TRBV4-3 and TRBJ1-4; TRBD1 matches at 7 bases. The CDR3 is made up of 18 amino acids. Germline loops: CDR1 LGHNA, CDR2 YSLEER. Germline trimming cut 0 bases from V and 6 bases from J; bases unmatched to any gene: 13. The DNA of the CDR3 is TGCGCCAGCAGCCAAGATCCTGAAAGGGGGCTTGGGTATGAAAAACTGTTTTTT. Translated, it gives CASSQDPERGLGYEKLFF.

This clonotype occurred many times. The chain has TRBV5-5 and TRBJ2-7; the D is unclear. The V end lost 2 bases, the J end lost 0 bases, and 9 bases lay between the germline ends. Germline CDR1 SGHKS, CDR2 YYEKEE (reference sequence). The CDR3 length is 14 residues. CDR3 coding DNA: TGTGCCAGCAGCTTCGTGGGCAGCTCCTACGAGCAGTACTTC. Translating gives CASSFVGSSYEQYF.

In this sample, this clonotype turned up many times. The chain employs TRBV12-3 or TRBV12-4 and TRBJ1-3; 10 positions match TRBD1. The trim removed 5 bases at V and 0 bases at J, leaving 7 bases unmatched. CDR3 length: 17 amino acids. CDR3 protein: CASSPRQGASSGNTIYF. In nucleotides, the CDR3 is TGTGCCAGCAGTCCGCGACAGGGGGCCTCCTCTGGAAACACCATATATTTT.

This clonotype has more than one count but fewer than ten. CDR3 region: CASSPRTANTEAFF. The CDR3 coding sequence is TGTGCCAGCAGCCCTAGGACAGCGAACACTGAAGCTTTCTTT. This chain connects TRBV7-8 to TRBJ1-1; tentative D call: TRBD1 (6 bases). Germline lookup yields CDR1 SGHVS and CDR2 FQNEAQ. Trimming pared 5 bases from V and 1 base from J, leaving 11 bases between. The CDR3 covers 14 residues.

J is TRBJ2-5 and V is TRBV5-5; 12 nucleotides agree with TRBD2. Germline loops: CDR1 SGHKS, CDR2 YYEKEE (reference sequence). The junction had 6 bases not matched to a gene; V was cut back by 4 bases and J by 5 bases. The CDR3 is 15 amino acids. CDR3 protein: CASSMTSGGFETQYF. In DNA, the CDR3 is TGTGCCAGCAGCATGACTAGCGGGGGCTTCGAGACCCAGTACTTC. Supplemented by reference TRBV5-5 and TRBJ2-5, the full variable domain reads DAGVTQSPTHLIKTRGQQVTLRCSPISGHKSVSWYQQVLGQGPQFIFQYYEKEERGRGNFPDRFSARQFPNYSSELNVNALLLGDSALYLCASSMTSGGFETQYFGPGTRLLVL.

This clonotype appeared many times. CDR3 loop: CASSSGQPGANVLTF. The CDR3 DNA sequence: TGTGCCAGCAGTTCGGGACAACCCGGGGCCAACGTCCTGACTTTC. V usage is TRBV28 and J usage is TRBJ2-6, with D possibly TRBD1 on 6 matching bases. Trimming took off 4 bases at V and 4 bases at J, with 11 bases between the two ends. The CDR3 has 15 amino acids. Germline CDR1 is MDHEN and CDR2 is SYDVKM.

This clonotype was counted many times. This sequence joins TRBV4-1 and TRBJ1-5; 8 nucleotides agree with TRBD1. The J segment lost 11 bases and the V segment lost 5 bases, leaving 8 bases of the junction unmatched. The CDR3 has 13 residues. Germline V CDR1 and CDR2: MGHRA, YSYEKL. The CDR3 coding sequence is TGCGCCAGCAGCGAGCGACAGGGGACCGCCCAGCATTTT. Translating it yields CASSERQGTAQHF.

This clonotype was recorded many times. CDR3 coding DNA: TGTGCCAGCAGCTTACACGAACCCTCCAGCACAGATACGCAGTATTTT. It codes for CASSLHEPSSTDTQYF. V usage is TRBV7-8 and J usage is TRBJ2-3; D is unclear. Germline V gene lookup returns CDR1 SGHVS and CDR2 FQNEAQ. V was cut by 2 bases and J by 0 bases, with 12 bases left in between. This CDR3 region has 16 residues.

The genes are TRBV5-4 and TRBJ2-3, with 9 bases matching TRBD2. The CDR3 covers 15 residues. With 5 bases clipped from V and 1 base from J, the junction kept 5 bases outside the gene matches. Looked up from germline, CDR1 is SGHNT and CDR2 is YYREEE (reference sequence). CDR3 coding DNA: TGTGCCAGCAGAATTAGCGGGGGAGGCACAGATACGCAGTATTTT. Protein sequence: CASRISGGGTDTQYF.

V usage is TRBV6-1 and J usage is TRBJ2-7; D is uncertain. Per germline, CDR1 MNHNS and CDR2 SASEGT. With 4 bases removed from V and 5 bases from J, the gap between germline ends came to 21 bases. CDR3 length equals 16 residues. Here the CDR3 reads CASSASRGRNRDEQYF. The DNA of the CDR3 is TGTGCCAGCAGTGCCAGCCGAGGTAGGAACCGCGACGAGCAGTACTTC.

This clonotype was observed a few times. The chain uses TRBV30 and TRBJ1-1, with 8 positions matching TRBD1. Germline V gene data show CDR1 as GTSNPN and CDR2 as SVGIG (reference sequence). The V gene end was trimmed by 3 bases and the J gene end by 5 bases; junction bases not matched to a gene: 5. CDR3 length equals 13 residues. CDR3 coding DNA: TGTGCCTGGAGACAGGACAGGGTAACTGAAGCTTTCTTT. Translation gives CAWRQDRVTEAFF.

In its sample, this clonotype was seen a few times. V and J are TRBV15 and TRBJ2-1, with D hard to call. The CDR3 consists of 13 residues. V was trimmed by 2 bases and J by 9 bases, leaving 11 bases between them. Germline lookup yields CDR1 LNHNV and CDR2 YYDKDF (reference sequence). The CDR3 DNA is TGTGCCACCAGCAGACCCCCTCTTGGTGAGCAGTTCTTC. Amino acids: CATSRPPLGEQFF.

This clonotype was counted between two and nine times. This chain joins TRBV7-9 and TRBJ2-3; no clear D gene. CDR1 and CDR2 (germline): SEHNR, FQNEAQ (reference sequence). Trimming stripped 5 bases from V and 2 bases from J, with 5 bases between. The CDR3 is 12 amino acids. In DNA, the CDR3 is TGTGCCAGCAGCCGATCCACAGATACGCAGTATTTT. Amino acid sequence: CASSRSTDTQYF. Supplemented by reference TRBV7-9 and TRBJ2-3, the full variable domain reads DTGVSQNPRHKITKRGQNVTFRCDPISEHNRLYWYRQTLGQGPEFLTYFQNEAQLEKSRLLSDRFSAERPKGSFSTLEIQRTEQGDSAMYLCASSRSTDTQYFGPGTRLTVL.

In its sample, this clonotype was seen a few times. The chain uses TRBV4-3 and TRBJ2-4, with 8 bases fitting TRBD1. The junction had 5 bases not matched to a gene; V was cut back by 0 bases and J by 7 bases. The CDR3 is made up of 15 amino acids. Looked up from germline, CDR1 is LGHNA and CDR2 is YSLEER. Here the CDR3 reads CASSQDGQGRNIQYF. The CDR3 region has the DNA TGCGCCAGCAGCCAAGACGGACAGGGACGGAACATTCAGTACTTC.

This clonotype has ten or more counts. The CDR3 coding sequence is TGTGCCAGCAGCCCCCAAGGGTACCTTAGGGAGACCCAGTACTTC. As protein: CASSPQGYLRETQYF. The chain employs TRBV7-3 and TRBJ2-5; D is unresolved. The CDR3 spans 15 residues. Germline CDR1 SGHTA, CDR2 FQGTGA. With 5 bases removed from V and 5 bases from J, the gap between germline ends came to 18 bases.

This clonotype came up many times. The chain is built from TRBV6-5 and TRBJ2-7, with TRBD1 matching 8 bases. V lost 4 bases, J lost 3 bases, and 11 bases stayed unmatched. Germline loops: CDR1 MNHEY, CDR2 SVGAGI. The CDR3 totals 16 residues. CDR3 amino acids: CASSLGQGASNYEQYF. The CDR3 DNA is TGTGCCAGCAGTTTAGGACAGGGCGCTTCTAACTACGAGCAGTACTTC.